Presented here are 21 T cell receptor beta chains from one specimen sequenced in a study of blood T cells in healthy people across ages. Using a J-beta primer mix together with a sample-barcoded 5' primer, a second PCR was run for roughly 7 to 12 cycles. TCRdb re-called the 5' RACE reads with MiXCR, one entry per CDR3 protein. The repertoire holds approximately 730,000 distinct CDR3 sequences, with approximately 43% as singletons. What was sequenced was blood. Source of these receptors: a woman aged 55-70 years in good health.

The CDR3 nucleotides read TGTGCCAGCAGGGCGCTTTCCTACGAGCAGTACTTC. As protein: CASRALSYEQYF. V usage is TRBV2 and J usage is TRBJ2-7; no clear D gene. Trimming shortened V by 6 bases and J by 1 base, and 7 bases separated the two germline ends. CDR3 size: 12 residues. Per the germline V gene, CDR1 is SNHLY and CDR2 is FYNNEI.

The chain carries TRBV6-5 and TRBJ2-1; tentatively, D is TRBD2 (6 bases). Trimming pared 6 bases from V and 7 bases from J, leaving 10 bases between. The CDR3 is 12 amino acids. Germline V gene sequence: CDR1 MNHEY, CDR2 SVGAGI. The DNA of the CDR3 is TGTGCCAGCAGAACGACTAGTAATGAGCAGTTCTTC. This encodes CASRTTSNEQFF.

This rearrangement joins TRBV7-9 to TRBJ2-3; TRBD2 might be the D (5 bases). Germline CDR1 reads SEHNR; CDR2 reads FQNEAQ (reference sequence). This CDR3 contains 14 residues. The V end lost 5 bases, the J end lost 0 bases, and 9 bases lay between the germline ends. In DNA form, the CDR3 reads TGTGCCAGCAGCCGAGCGGCTAGCACAGATACGCAGTATTTT. Translated: CASSRAASTDTQYF.

A few counts support this clonotype. The chain combines TRBV29-1 with TRBJ1-2; tentative D call: TRBD1 (5 bases). The CDR3 runs 13 residues. Germline assignment: CDR1 SQVTM and CDR2 ANQGSEA. V was clipped by 7 bases and J by 0 bases, with 12 bases between them. CDR3: CSARQPTNYGYTF. In DNA form, the CDR3 reads TGCAGCGCTAGACAGCCGACTAACTATGGCTACACCTTC.

The table lists this clonotype with a count of one. This sequence joins TRBV21-1 and TRBJ2-7; the table's D call of TRBD1 was not tested on the DNA. TRBV21-1 is a known pseudogene. There are 16 residues in the CDR3. The CDR3 sequence: CASSTGHAHWGYEQYF. The CDR3 DNA reads as TGTGCCAGCAGCACCGGACACGCACATTGGGGTTACGAGCAGTACTTC.

This clonotype was detected a few times. This chain joins TRBV20-1 and TRBJ2-5; no clear D. V lost 6 bases and J 2 bases, leaving 10 bases between the germline ends. Germline CDR1 reads DFQATT; CDR2 reads SNEGSKA (reference sequence). CDR3 length: 12 residues. In DNA form, the CDR3 reads TGCAGTGCGCCGGGCAGTCAAGAGACCCAGTACTTC. Its translation is CSAPGSQETQYF.

As to this clonotype: A read error may explain this, as a much larger clone is one base away. The chain couples TRBV5-1 to TRBJ2-5; 12 positions agree with TRBD2. The germline V gene has CDR1 SGHRS and CDR2 YFSETQ. The CDR3 is 15 residues long. The junction had 9 bases not matched to a gene; V was cut back by 7 bases and J by 5 bases. The CDR3 loop reads CASGWKTSGSETQYF. The CDR3 DNA is TGCGCCAGCGGCTGGAAGACTAGCGGGAGCGAGACCCAGTACTTC.

This clonotype occurred a few times. The V and J genes are TRBV20-1 and TRBJ2-5; 10 bases are shared with TRBD1. Germline CDR1 reads DFQATT; CDR2 reads SNEGSKA (reference sequence). Trimming took 6 bases from V and 4 from J; bases not matched to a gene: 8. This CDR3 comprises 14 residues. CDR3 amino acids: CSARQGALGETQYF. CDR3 nucleotide sequence: TGCAGTGCAAGACAGGGGGCGCTCGGAGAGACCCAGTACTTC.

This chain links TRBV3-1 with TRBJ2-4; D remains ambiguous. Trimming cost V 1 base and J 6 bases, with 7 bases left between them. Germline V gene sequence: CDR1 LGHDT, CDR2 YNNKEL (reference sequence). This CDR3 is built from 13 residues. Here the CDR3 DNA reads TGTGCCAGCAGCCAAGGGGTAGGAAACATTCAGTACTTC. This encodes CASSQGVGNIQYF.

The sample holds a few counts of this clonotype. CDR3 DNA sequence: TGTGCCAGCAGTTTGCCGGCGGGAGGAGAAGGCGAGCAGTACTTC. It specifies CASSLPAGGEGEQYF. The chain uses TRBV28 and TRBJ2-7; TRBD2 agrees at 8 bases. The CDR3 is made up of 15 amino acids. The germline CDR1 and CDR2 sequences are MDHEN and SYDVKM. Germline trimming cut 3 bases from V and 6 bases from J; bases unmatched to any gene: 10.

This clonotype was picked up many times. The chain is built from TRBV7-9 and TRBJ1-2; tentatively, D is TRBD1 (6 bases). Germline V gene data show CDR1 as SEHNR and CDR2 as FQNEAQ (reference sequence). The V end lost 0 bases, the J end lost 8 bases, and 10 bases lay between the germline ends. CDR3 length: 13 residues. The CDR3 DNA sequence: TGTGCCAGCAGCTTAGCGGGGGGCCGAGGCTACACCTTC. Amino acids: CASSLAGGRGYTF. The variable domain in full, completed from reference TRBV7-9 and TRBJ1-2, reads DTGVSQNPRHKITKRGQNVTFRCDPISEHNRLYWYRQTLGQGPEFLTYFQNEAQLEKSRLLSDRFSAERPKGSFSTLEIQRTEQGDSAMYLCASSLAGGRGYTFGSGTRLTVV.

The chain employs TRBV6-2 or TRBV6-3 and TRBJ2-1; the match to TRBD2 covers 7 bases. V gave up 6 bases and J gave up 5 bases; unmatched junction bases: 7. The CDR3 consists of 14 residues. Germline lookup yields CDR1 MNHEY and CDR2 SVGEGT. The CDR3 bases are TGTGCCAGCAGGAGCGGGGCCGTAAACAATGAGCAGTTCTTC. Protein product: CASRSGAVNNEQFF.

The CDR3 coding sequence is TGTGCCAGCAGCTTTACCTACGGCGGCAATGAGCAGTTCTTC. It is translated as CASSFTYGGNEQFF. The rearrangement links TRBV11-1 to TRBJ2-1, with no clear D. Germline CDR1 reads SGHAT; CDR2 reads FQDESV (reference sequence). The V end lost 3 bases, the J end lost 6 bases, and 12 bases lay between the germline ends. The CDR3 runs to 14 residues.

The V gene is TRBV7-2, the J gene TRBJ2-7; the D is unclear. This CDR3 contains 10 residues. Per the germline V gene, CDR1 is SGHTA and CDR2 is FQGNSA. V was cut by 2 bases and J by 6 bases, with 2 bases left in between. The CDR3: CASSLTEQYF. The CDR3 DNA reads as TGTGCCAGCAGCTTAACCGAGCAGTACTTC.

The chain is built from TRBV3-1 and TRBJ2-7; 10 bases map to TRBD1. Germline V gene sequence: CDR1 LGHDT, CDR2 YNNKEL (reference sequence). The CDR3 spans 15 residues. V was clipped by 3 bases and J by 8 bases; unmatched bases: 10. CDR3 loop: CASSQQTGGLVQQYF. The CDR3 DNA reads as TGTGCCAGCAGCCAGCAGACAGGGGGCCTGGTTCAGCAGTACTTC.

There are a few counts of this clonotype. V usage is TRBV3-1 and J usage is TRBJ1-2; D perhaps matches TRBD1 (6 bases). There are 14 residues in the CDR3. Germline values: CDR1 LGHDT, CDR2 YNNKEL (reference sequence). V was trimmed by 5 bases and J by 6 bases, leaving 16 bases between them. The CDR3 nucleotides read TGTGCCAGCAGCGACGTCGGGACAAGGAATGGCTACACCTTC. Translated, it gives CASSDVGTRNGYTF.

This clonotype was seen more than once but under ten times. J is TRBJ2-3 and V is TRBV10-3; D might be TRBD2 (5 bases). The CDR3 spans 14 residues. Germline V gene sequence: CDR1 ENHRY, CDR2 SYGVKD. Trimming cost V 10 bases and J 0 bases, with 14 bases left between them. CDR3 nucleotide sequence: TGTGCCACCACTCTAGCATCTAGCACAGATACGCAGTATTTT. Translated: CATTLASSTDTQYF.

This sequence joins TRBV5-1 and TRBJ2-5; 8 bases are shared with TRBD2. V was clipped by 4 bases and J by 3 bases; unmatched bases: 5. This CDR3 has 14 amino acids. Germline loops: CDR1 SGHRS, CDR2 YFSETQ. CDR3 protein: CASSISGAEETQYF. CDR3 sequence (DNA): TGCGCCAGCAGCATTAGCGGGGCAGAAGAGACCCAGTACTTC.

A few counts support this clonotype. This chain links TRBV6-2 or TRBV6-3 with TRBJ2-5; no firm D call. The CDR3 has 13 amino acids. The germline gives CDR1 MNHEY, CDR2 SVGEGT. The V end was cut by 4 bases, the J end by 2 bases, with 8 bases between. The CDR3 reads CASSWAGQETQYF. The CDR3, as DNA: TGTGCCAGCAGTTGGGCAGGACAAGAGACCCAGTACTTC.

A word on this clonotype: This may be a read error, as it is one base from a much larger clone. The gene calls are TRBV12-3 or TRBV12-4 and TRBJ2-7, with D maybe TRBD1 (6 bases). This CDR3 comprises 14 residues. The DNA for the CDR3 is TGTGCCGGCAGTTCCTTTGACAGGAACTACGAGCAGTACTTC. Translating gives CAGSSFDRNYEQYF.

This clonotype appeared many times. The gene calls are TRBV29-1 and TRBJ2-7; D not certain. Trimming cost V 7 bases and J 2 bases, with 18 bases left between them. Germline V lookup: CDR1 SQVTM, CDR2 ANQGSEA. The CDR3 is 14 residues long. The chain's CDR3 is CSGLKDGGTYEQYF. CDR3 nucleotides: TGCAGCGGCCTTAAGGACGGTGGCACCTACGAGCAGTACTTC.